This TCR beta chain was documented in a study of T cell responses to AZD1222 COVID-19 vaccine. Clones were sequenced by immunoSEQ multiplex PCR, and TCRdb holds only the in-frame ones, with some missing. Counted here are about 140,000 clones, approximately 92% occurring once; the ten biggest clones make up 5%. Study-wide points: As reported, nearly half of all spike-specific TCRs target variant regions that are unmutated. It was only a handful of AZD1222 recipients who were seropositive at baseline. Donors were largely white British and mainly female; clonal diversity was possibly underestimated. Vaccine-associated CD4 TCRs ranged over spike, dominating at 160-218 and 743-854.

A remark on this clone: The antigen is not known.

The J segment lost 4 bases and the V segment lost 4 bases, leaving 3 bases of the junction unmatched. CDR1 is MDHEN and CDR2 is SYDVKM in the germline V gene. This CDR3 comprises 13 residues. The receptor was isolated from an adult in good health. The sequencing here drew on peripheral blood, taken on day 0 of AZD1222 vaccination. The V call is TRBV28, the J call TRBJ2-5; 7 bases match TRBD1. CDR3 amino acids: CASSYDRAETQYF. The CDR3 nucleotides are TGTGCCAGCAGTTATGACAGGGCAGAGACCCAGTACTTC.